Here is one T cell receptor (beta chain) with its context. What it recognizes is unknown. Both 60 Vbeta primers and 13 Jbeta primers went into the PCR. TCRdb's table, derived via immunoSEQ multiplex PCR, lists solely in-frame clones and lacks some. This sample's table reports 95,000 to 150,000 clones. The sample originates from a study of cytomegalovirus exposure and HLA in healthy donors. Study information: Earlier results showed 90 million to 120 million unique TCR beta sequences derived from approximately 180 million T cells. General observations from the study: TCR beta V- and J-gene trimming, according to a later analysis, was linked to a missense DCLRE1C variant.

The CDR3 consists of 13 residues. CDR1 and CDR2 (germline): GTSNPN, SVGIG (reference sequence). The sequenced material came from PBMCs. The TCR originated in a man aged 18 to 35 in good health and CMV-seronegative. The chain has TRBV30 and TRBJ1-6; TRBD1 is a possible D gene (6 bases). The CDR3 region has the DNA TGTGCTAAGGGGGACGGGCATAATTCACCCCTCCACTTT. Encoded protein: CAKGDGHNSPLHF.